These 6 T cell receptor beta chains were sequenced from one sample in a study of post-analysis software for immune sequencing data (dated by TCRdb to about 2015). Their cognate antigens are unknown. The library relied on PCR. Sequencing used an Illumina HiSeq 2500. To reduce PCR and sequencing biases, unique molecular identifiers were built into the TCR beta cDNA libraries. TCRdb took the public reads, trimmed them with fastp at Q25, ran MiXCR for clone calling and kept in-frame beta chains. Records with the same CDR3 protein are collapsed into one entry carrying the most frequent genes and DNA. This sample lists about 180,000 distinct CDR3 sequences; around 28% were detected once. The ten largest make up approximately 1.6% of the sample. The paper as a whole reports these results and caveats: Significantly higher frequencies in patients than in controls were found for roughly 5 TRBV segments, including TRBV5-6, TRBV5-1 and TRBV20-1.

The sample was blood. These receptors were collected from a girl aged 5-17 years with multiple sclerosis.

This clonotype was seen at least ten times. The chain carries TRBV12-3 or TRBV12-4 and TRBJ2-7; D ambiguous. CDR3 length equals 13 residues. The ends were cut back, 3 bases at V and 2 bases at J, with 8 bases in the middle. The CDR3 loop is CASSLPGTYEQYF. The CDR3 DNA reads as TGTGCCAGCAGTTTGCCAGGAACCTACGAGCAGTACTTC.

Points on this clonotype: An end of the junction differs from the germline gene, which may be a read error. The rearrangement links TRBV9 to TRBJ2-3; 7 bases map to TRBD1. CDR3 length equals 17 residues. Germline assignment: CDR1 SGDLS and CDR2 YYNGEE. The CDR3 DNA follows: TGTGCCGGCAGCGTAGGGGTAGGGGGCGGGCGAACAGATGCGCAGTATTTT. It encodes CAGSVGVGGGRTDAQYF.

This clonotype was counted at least ten times. The V gene is TRBV6-1, the J gene TRBJ2-1; 12 positions match TRBD2. V shed 7 bases, J shed 5 bases, and the junction held 6 bases outside the gene matches. The CDR3 is 15 residues long. The germline V gene encodes CDR1 MNHNS and CDR2 SASEGT. Written as DNA, the CDR3 is TGTGCCAGCAAGGACCTAGCGGGAGGGGACAATGAGCAGTTCTTC. Translated, it gives CASKDLAGGDNEQFF.

V gene TRBV7-6 combines with J gene TRBJ1-1, with D unresolved. The V end lost 0 bases, the J end lost 1 base, and 9 bases lay between the germline ends. This CDR3 region has 15 residues. Germline loops: CDR1 SGHVS, CDR2 FNYEAQ. CDR3 amino acids: CASSLARSGNTEAFF. CDR3 sequence (DNA): TGTGCCAGCAGCTTAGCGCGGTCCGGGAACACTGAAGCTTTCTTT.

This clonotype has a handful of counts. The chain employs TRBV5-1 and TRBJ1-4; tentatively, D is TRBD1 (5 bases). The CDR3 has 14 amino acids. V was clipped by 4 bases and J by 7 bases, with 14 bases between them. The germline V gene encodes CDR1 SGHRS and CDR2 YFSETQ. The DNA for the CDR3 is TGCGCCAGCAGCCCATCCCCAGGGACTGAAAAACTGTTTTTT. This codes for CASSPSPGTEKLFF.

The table lists this clonotype with many counts. The rearrangement joins TRBV7-2 to TRBJ2-1; D remains unclear. The CDR3 length is 12 residues. The ends were cut back, 4 bases at V and 13 bases at J, with 14 bases in the middle. The germline V gene has CDR1 SGHTA and CDR2 FQGNSA. CDR3: CASSSRSTEQFF. DNA of the CDR3: TGTGCCAGCAGCTCCCGATCGACCGAACAGTTCTTC.